The following is a T cell receptor beta chain sequence with its context. The antigen is unknown. The V end was cut by 3 bases, the J end by 2 bases, with 4 bases between. The CDR3 consists of 13 residues. Germline-derived CDR1 and CDR2 are SNHLY and FYNNEI. The three twin pairs were reared together, likely meeting the same infections. MiXCR, applied by TCRdb to the 5' RACE reads, yields one record per CDR3 protein. The sample lists around 380,000 distinct CDR3 sequences; roughly 31% were seen once. These data are taken from a study of identical twins' blood T cells. Study observations and caveats: Even for out-of-frame TCRbeta, twins reportedly shared V gene usage much more than unrelated donors.

Sequences were obtained from PBMCs. This TCR was recovered from a woman aged 18-50 years in good health. V usage is TRBV2 and J usage is TRBJ2-2; unclear D gene. The CDR3 coding sequence is TGTGCCAGCAGTGAGGCAAACACCGGGGAGCTGTTTTTT. Protein: CASSEANTGELFF.